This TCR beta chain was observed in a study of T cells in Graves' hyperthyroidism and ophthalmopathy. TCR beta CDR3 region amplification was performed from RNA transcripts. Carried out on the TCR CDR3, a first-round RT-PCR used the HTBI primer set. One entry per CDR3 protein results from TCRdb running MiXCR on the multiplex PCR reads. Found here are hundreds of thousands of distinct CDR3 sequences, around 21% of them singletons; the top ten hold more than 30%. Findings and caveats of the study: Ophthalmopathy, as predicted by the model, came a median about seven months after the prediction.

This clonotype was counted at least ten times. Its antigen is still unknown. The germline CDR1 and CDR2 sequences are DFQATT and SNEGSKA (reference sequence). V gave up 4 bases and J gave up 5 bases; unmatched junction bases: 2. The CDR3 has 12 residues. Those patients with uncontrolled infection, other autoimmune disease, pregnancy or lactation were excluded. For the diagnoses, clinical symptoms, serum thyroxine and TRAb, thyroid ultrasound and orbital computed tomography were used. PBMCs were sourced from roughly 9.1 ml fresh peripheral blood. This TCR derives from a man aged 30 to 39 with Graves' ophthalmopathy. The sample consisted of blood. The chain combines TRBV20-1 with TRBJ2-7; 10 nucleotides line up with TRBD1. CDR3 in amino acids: CSAKDRGHEQYF. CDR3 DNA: TGCAGTGCTAAAGACAGGGGGCACGAGCAGTACTTC.